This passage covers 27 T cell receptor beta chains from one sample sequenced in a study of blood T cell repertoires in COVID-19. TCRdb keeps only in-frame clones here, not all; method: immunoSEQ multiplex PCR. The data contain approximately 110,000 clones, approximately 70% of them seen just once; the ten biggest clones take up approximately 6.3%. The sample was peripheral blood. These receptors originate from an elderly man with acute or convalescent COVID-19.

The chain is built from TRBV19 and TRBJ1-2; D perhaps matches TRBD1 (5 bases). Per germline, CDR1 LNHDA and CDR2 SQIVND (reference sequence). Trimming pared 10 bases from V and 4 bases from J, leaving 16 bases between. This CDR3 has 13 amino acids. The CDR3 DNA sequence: TGTGCCACCAAACCGGACAAGAGCTATGGCTACACCTTC. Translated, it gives CATKPDKSYGYTF.

CDR3 in amino acids: CATSRVTGSNEQFF. In DNA form, the CDR3 reads TGTGCCACCAGCAGAGTAACAGGATCCAATGAGCAGTTCTTC. This chain connects TRBV15 to TRBJ2-1; TRBD1 is a possible D gene (5 bases). Germline CDR1 reads LNHNV; CDR2 reads YYDKDF (reference sequence). Trimming shortened V by 1 base and J by 6 bases, and 10 bases separated the two germline ends. The CDR3 is 14 residues long.

The CDR3 is CASSQGSLSGEQYF. CDR3 bases: TGTGCCAGCAGCCAAGGGTCACTCTCGGGGGAGCAGTACTTC. The rearrangement uses TRBV14 and TRBJ2-7, with a possible D match to TRBD2 (5 bases). The CDR3 is made up of 14 amino acids. Looked up from germline, CDR1 is SGHDN and CDR2 is FVKESK. V was trimmed by 1 base and J by 7 bases, leaving 14 bases between them.

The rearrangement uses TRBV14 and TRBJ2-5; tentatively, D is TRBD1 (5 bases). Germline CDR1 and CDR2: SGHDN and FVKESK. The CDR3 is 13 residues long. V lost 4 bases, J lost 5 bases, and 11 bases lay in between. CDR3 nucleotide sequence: TGTGCCAGCAGCCTTAGGGGTTGGGAGACCCAGTACTTC. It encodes CASSLRGWETQYF.

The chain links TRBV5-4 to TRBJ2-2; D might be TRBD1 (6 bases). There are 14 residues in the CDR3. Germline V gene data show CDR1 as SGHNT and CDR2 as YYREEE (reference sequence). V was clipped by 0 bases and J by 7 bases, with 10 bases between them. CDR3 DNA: TGTGCCAGCAGCTTGGGGACAGCCCACGGGGAGCTGTTTTTT. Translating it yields CASSLGTAHGELFF.

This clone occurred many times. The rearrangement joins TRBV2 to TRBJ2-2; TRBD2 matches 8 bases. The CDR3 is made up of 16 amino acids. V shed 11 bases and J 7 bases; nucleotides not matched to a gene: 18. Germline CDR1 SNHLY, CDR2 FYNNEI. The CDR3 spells CAGRSGSLAGSGELFF. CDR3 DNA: TGTGCCGGAAGAAGCGGGAGCCTAGCTGGGAGCGGGGAGCTGTTTTTT.

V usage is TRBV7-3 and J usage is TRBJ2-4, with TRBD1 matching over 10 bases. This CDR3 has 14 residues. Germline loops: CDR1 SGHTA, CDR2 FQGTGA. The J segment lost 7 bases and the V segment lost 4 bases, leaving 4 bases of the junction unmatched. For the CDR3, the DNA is TGTGCCAGCAGCTCCGGGACAGGGGCTAACATTCAGTACTTC. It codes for CASSSGTGANIQYF.

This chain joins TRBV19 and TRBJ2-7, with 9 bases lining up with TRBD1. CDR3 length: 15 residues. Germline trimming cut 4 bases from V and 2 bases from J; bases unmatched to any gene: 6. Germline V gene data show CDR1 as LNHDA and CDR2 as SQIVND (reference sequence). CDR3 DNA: TGTGCCAGTAGTAACCGGGACAGGGAGACCTACGAGCAGTACTTC. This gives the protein CASSNRDRETYEQYF.

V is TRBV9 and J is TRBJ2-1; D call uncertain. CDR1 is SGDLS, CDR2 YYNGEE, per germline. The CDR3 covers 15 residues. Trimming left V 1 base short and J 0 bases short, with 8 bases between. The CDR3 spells CASSVTPSSYNEQFF. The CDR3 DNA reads TGTGCCAGCAGCGTAACGCCGAGCTCCTACAATGAGCAGTTCTTC.

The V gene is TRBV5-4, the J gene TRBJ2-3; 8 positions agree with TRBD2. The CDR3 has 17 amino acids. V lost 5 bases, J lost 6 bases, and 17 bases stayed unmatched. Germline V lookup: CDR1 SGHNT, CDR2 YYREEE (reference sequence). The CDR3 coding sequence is TGTGCCAGCAGTGTGGCGGGCGGGGGGACTAGAGGCGATACGCAGTATTTT. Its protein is CASSVAGGGTRGDTQYF.

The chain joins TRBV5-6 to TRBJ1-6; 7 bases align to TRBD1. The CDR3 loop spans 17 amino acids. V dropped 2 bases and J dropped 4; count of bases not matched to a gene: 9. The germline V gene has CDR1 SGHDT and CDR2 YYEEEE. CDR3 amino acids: CASSFKTGQTYNSPLHF. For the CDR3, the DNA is TGTGCCAGCAGCTTTAAGACGGGACAGACTTATAATTCACCCCTCCACTTT.

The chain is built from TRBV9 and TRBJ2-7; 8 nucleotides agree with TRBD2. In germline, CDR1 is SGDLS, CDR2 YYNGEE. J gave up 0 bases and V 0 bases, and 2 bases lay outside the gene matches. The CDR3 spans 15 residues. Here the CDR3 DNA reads TGTGCCAGCAGCGTAGCAGCGGGGGCCTCCTACGAGCAGTACTTC. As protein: CASSVAAGASYEQYF.

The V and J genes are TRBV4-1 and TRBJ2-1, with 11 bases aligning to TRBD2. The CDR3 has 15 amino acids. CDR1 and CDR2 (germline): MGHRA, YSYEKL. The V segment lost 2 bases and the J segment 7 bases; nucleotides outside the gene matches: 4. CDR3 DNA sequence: TGCGCCAGCAGCCAAACTAGCGGGAGTCTAAATGAGCAGTTCTTC. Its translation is CASSQTSGSLNEQFF.

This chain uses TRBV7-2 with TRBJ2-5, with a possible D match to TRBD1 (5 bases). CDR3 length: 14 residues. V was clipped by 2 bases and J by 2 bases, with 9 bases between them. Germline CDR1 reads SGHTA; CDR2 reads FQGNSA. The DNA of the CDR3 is TGTGCCAGCAGCTTAAGCAGGGTGCAAGAGACCCAGTACTTC. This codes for CASSLSRVQETQYF. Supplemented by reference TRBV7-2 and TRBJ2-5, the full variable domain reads GAGVSQSPSNKVTEKGKDVELRCDPISGHTALYWYRQSLGQGLEFLIYFQGNSAPDKSGLPSDRFSAERTGGSVSTLTIQRTQQEDSAVYLCASSLSRVQETQYFGPGTRLLVL.

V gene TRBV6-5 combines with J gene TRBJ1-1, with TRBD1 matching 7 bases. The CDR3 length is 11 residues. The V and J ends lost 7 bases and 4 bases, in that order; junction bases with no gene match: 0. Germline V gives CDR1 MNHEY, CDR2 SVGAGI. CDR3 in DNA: TGTGCCAGCACAGGGGGCACTGAAGCTTTCTTT. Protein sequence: CASTGGTEAFF.

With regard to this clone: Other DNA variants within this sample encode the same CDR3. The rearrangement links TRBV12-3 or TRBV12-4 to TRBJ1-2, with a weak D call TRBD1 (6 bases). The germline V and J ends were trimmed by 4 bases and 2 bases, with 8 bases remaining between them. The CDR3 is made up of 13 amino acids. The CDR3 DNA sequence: TGTGCCAGCAGTTCGGACAGAAACTATGGCTACACCTTC. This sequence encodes CASSSDRNYGYTF.

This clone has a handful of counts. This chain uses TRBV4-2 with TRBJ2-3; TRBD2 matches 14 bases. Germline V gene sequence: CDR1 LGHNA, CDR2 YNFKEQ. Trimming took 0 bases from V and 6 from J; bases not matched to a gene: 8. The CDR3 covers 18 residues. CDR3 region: CASSQDTGTSGSSDTQYF. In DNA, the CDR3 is TGTGCCAGCAGCCAAGATACCGGGACTAGCGGGAGCTCTGATACGCAGTATTTT.

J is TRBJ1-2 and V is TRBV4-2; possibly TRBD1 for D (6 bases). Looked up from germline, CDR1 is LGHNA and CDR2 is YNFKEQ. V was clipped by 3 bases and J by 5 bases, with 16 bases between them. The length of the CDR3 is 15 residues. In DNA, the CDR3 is TGTGCCAGCAGCCAGAGGGAAGGGGGGGATTATGGCTACACCTTC. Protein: CASSQREGGDYGYTF.

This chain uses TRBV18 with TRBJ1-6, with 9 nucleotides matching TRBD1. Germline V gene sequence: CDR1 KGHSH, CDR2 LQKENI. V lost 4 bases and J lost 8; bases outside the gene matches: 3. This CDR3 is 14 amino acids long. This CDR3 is CASSLRDRDSPLHF. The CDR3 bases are TGTGCCAGCTCACTCCGGGACAGGGATTCACCCCTCCACTTT. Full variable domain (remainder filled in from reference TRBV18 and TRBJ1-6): NAGVMQNPRHLVRRRGQEARLRCSPMKGHSHVYWYRQLPEEGLKFMVYLQKENIIDESGMPKERFSAEFPKEGPSILRIQQVVRGDSAAYFCASSLRDRDSPLHFGNGTRLTVT.

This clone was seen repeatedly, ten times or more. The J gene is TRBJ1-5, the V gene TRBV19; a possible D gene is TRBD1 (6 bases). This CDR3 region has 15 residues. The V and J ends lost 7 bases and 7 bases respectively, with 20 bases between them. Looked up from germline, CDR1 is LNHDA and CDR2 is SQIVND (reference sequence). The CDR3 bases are TGTGCCAGTACCTCAACGGGACAAGGGGCCCAGCCCCAGCATTTT. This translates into CASTSTGQGAQPQHF.

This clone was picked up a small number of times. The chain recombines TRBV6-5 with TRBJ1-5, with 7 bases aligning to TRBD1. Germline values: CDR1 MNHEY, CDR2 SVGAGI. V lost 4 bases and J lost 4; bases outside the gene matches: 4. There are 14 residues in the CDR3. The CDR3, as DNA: TGTGCCAGCAGTTCCCCGGGACAGAATCAGCCCCAGCATTTT. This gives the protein CASSSPGQNQPQHF.

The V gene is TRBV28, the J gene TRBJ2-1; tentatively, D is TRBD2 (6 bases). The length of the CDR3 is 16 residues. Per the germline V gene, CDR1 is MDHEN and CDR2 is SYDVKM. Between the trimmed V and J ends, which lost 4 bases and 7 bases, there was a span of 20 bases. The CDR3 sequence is CASSSPGGIRENEQFF. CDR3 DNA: TGTGCCAGCAGTTCCCCCGGCGGGATAAGGGAGAATGAGCAGTTCTTC. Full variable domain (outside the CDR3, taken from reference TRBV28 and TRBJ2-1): DVKVTQSSRYLVKRTGEKVFLECVQDMDHENMFWYRQDPGLGLRLIYFSYDVKMKEKGDIPEGYSVSREKKERFSLILESASTNQTSMYLCASSSPGGIRENEQFFGPGTRLTVL.

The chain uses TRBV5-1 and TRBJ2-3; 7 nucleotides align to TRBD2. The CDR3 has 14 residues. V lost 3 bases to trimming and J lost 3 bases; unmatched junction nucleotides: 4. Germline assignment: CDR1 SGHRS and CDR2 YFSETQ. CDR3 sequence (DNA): TGCGCCAGCAGCTCCGGACTAGTTACAGATACGCAGTATTTT. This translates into CASSSGLVTDTQYF. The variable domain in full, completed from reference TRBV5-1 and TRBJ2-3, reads KAGVTQTPRYLIKTRGQQVTLSCSPISGHRSVSWYQQTPGQGLQFLFEYFSETQRNKGNFPGRFSGRQFSNSRSEMNVSTLELGDSALYLCASSSGLVTDTQYFGPGTRLTVL.

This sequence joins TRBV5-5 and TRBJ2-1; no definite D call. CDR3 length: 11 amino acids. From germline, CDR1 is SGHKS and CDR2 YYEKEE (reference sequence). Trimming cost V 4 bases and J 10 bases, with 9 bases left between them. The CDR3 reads CASSDTLEQFF. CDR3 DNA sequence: TGTGCCAGCAGCGATACCCTAGAGCAGTTCTTC.

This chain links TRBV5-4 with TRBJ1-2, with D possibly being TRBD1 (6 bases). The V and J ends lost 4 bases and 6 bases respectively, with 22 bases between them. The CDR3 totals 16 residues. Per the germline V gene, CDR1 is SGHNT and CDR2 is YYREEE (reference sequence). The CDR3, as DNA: TGTGCCAGCAGCCCGCCCGGGGCAGGGGCGTGGGATGGCTACACCTTC. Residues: CASSPPGAGAWDGYTF. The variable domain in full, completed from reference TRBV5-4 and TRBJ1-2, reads ETGVTQSPTHLIKTRGQQVTLRCSSQSGHNTVSWYQQALGQGPQFIFQYYREEENGRGNFPPRFSGLQFPNYSSELNVNALELDDSALYLCASSPPGAGAWDGYTFGSGTRLTVV.

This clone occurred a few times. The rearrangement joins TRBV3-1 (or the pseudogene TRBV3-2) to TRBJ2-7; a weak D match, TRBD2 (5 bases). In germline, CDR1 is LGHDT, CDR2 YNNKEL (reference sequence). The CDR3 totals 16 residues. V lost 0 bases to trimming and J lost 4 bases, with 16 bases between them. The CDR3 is CASSQDLFRGIYEQYF. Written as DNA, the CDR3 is TGTGCCAGCAGCCAAGATCTGTTTCGAGGGATTTACGAGCAGTACTTC.

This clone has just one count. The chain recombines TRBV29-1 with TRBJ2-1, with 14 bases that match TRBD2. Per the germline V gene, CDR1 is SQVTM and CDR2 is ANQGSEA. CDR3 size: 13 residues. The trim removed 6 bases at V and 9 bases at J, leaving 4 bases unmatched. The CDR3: CSVGTSGGSEQFF. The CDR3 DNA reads TGCAGCGTCGGGACTAGCGGGGGCAGTGAGCAGTTCTTC.